This T cell receptor beta chain was obtained from a study of chemoradiotherapy in HPV16-positive cancers. Across the whole study: Candidate HPV-specific clones and shared TCR motifs came from two HPV16-positive patients.

Trimming left V 4 bases short and J 3 bases short, with 10 bases between. Looked up from germline, CDR1 is MGHRA and CDR2 is YSYEKL. There are 13 residues in the CDR3. In this sample, this clone turned up a few times. Here immunoSEQ multiplex PCR was the method, and the copy in TCRdb shows in-frame clones only, minus some. Found here are over 10,000 clones, 60% to 80% of them singletons; the top ten hold 1.4%. Sampling was performed from a patient who underwent chemoradiotherapy. This TCR was recovered from a human donor with HPV-associated anogenital cancer. The rearrangement joins TRBV4-1 to TRBJ2-7; a weak D match, TRBD1 (6 bases). This CDR3 reads CASSPRTDYEQYF. CDR3 DNA: TGCGCCAGCAGCCCCCGGACAGACTACGAGCAGTACTTC.